This T cell receptor beta chain was retrieved from a study of cytomegalovirus exposure and HLA in healthy donors. The PCR used 60 Vbeta and 13 Jbeta primers. TCRdb's table, derived via immunoSEQ multiplex PCR, lists solely in-frame clones and lacks some. The sample holds 120,000 or so clones, over 65% seen once. V lost 2 bases, J lost 2 bases, and 3 bases stayed unmatched. The CDR3 totals 15 residues. Germline CDR1 reads MDHEN; CDR2 reads SYDVKM. Unrecorded immune exposures were likely, despite nominal health at sampling. The TCR was taken from a woman aged 40 to 49 in good health and CMV-seropositive. The chain links TRBV28 to TRBJ2-7, with 10 bases fitting TRBD1. Sequenced: PBMCs. CDR3 sequence: CASSLPGQGTYEQYF. CDR3 nucleotides: TGTGCCAGCAGTTTACCGGGACAGGGGACCTACGAGCAGTACTTC.